One sample yielded the 11 T cell receptor beta chains listed below, sequenced in a study of cytomegalovirus exposure and HLA in healthy donors. PCR primers comprised 60 Vbeta and 13 Jbeta primers. Here immunoSEQ multiplex PCR was the method, and the copy in TCRdb shows in-frame clones only, minus some. The table has about 96,000 clones, 60% to 80% seen once; the top ten hold less than 9.5%. The specimen was PBMCs. The source is a man between 45 and 60 years old in good health and CMV-seropositive.

The chain joins TRBV10-3 to TRBJ2-7; 7 nucleotides align to TRBD1. Germline V gene sequence: CDR1 ENHRY, CDR2 SYGVKD. CDR3 length: 16 residues. The junction had 7 bases not matched to a gene; V was cut back by 0 bases and J by 2 bases. In DNA form, the CDR3 reads TGTGCCATCAGTGAGTCTGGACAGGCTAAACCCTACGAGCAGTACTTC. Protein sequence: CAISESGQAKPYEQYF.

This clone is termed medium-sized. V usage is TRBV27 and J usage is TRBJ2-1; 9 bases map to TRBD1. The germline gives CDR1 MNHEY, CDR2 SMNVEV (reference sequence). This CDR3 comprises 15 residues. The V segment lost 5 bases and the J segment 3 bases; nucleotides outside the gene matches: 5. As DNA, the CDR3 is TGTGCCAGCAGTGGCCCGGGACAGGGCTACAATGAGCAGTTCTTC. Its protein product is CASSGPGQGYNEQFF.

In this sample, this clone turned up a few times. The rearrangement links TRBV6-1 to TRBJ2-5; D might be TRBD2 (6 bases). The V end was cut by 5 bases, the J end by 5 bases, with 18 bases between. This CDR3 spans 15 amino acids. Germline CDR1 is MNHNS and CDR2 is SASEGT. The CDR3 region is CASSMLNSRGETQYF. Here the CDR3 DNA reads TGTGCCAGCAGTATGTTGAACTCCCGGGGGGAGACCCAGTACTTC.

The sample holds a few counts of this clone. The chain combines TRBV6-5 with TRBJ1-1, with 7 bases matching TRBD1. V lost 6 bases, J lost 5 bases, and 9 bases stayed unmatched. The CDR3 is made up of 14 amino acids. Germline V gene sequence: CDR1 MNHEY, CDR2 SVGAGI. The CDR3 region has the DNA TGTGCCAGCAGCTCGCGGACAGGAAAGACTGAAGCTTTCTTT. Translated, it gives CASSSRTGKTEAFF.

The rearrangement joins TRBV9 to TRBJ2-3, with 8 bases aligning to TRBD2. CDR1 SGDLS and CDR2 YYNGEE come from the germline V gene. This CDR3 has 15 amino acids. The trim removed 0 bases at V and 5 bases at J, leaving 5 bases unmatched. The CDR3 nucleotides are TGTGCCAGCAGCGTAGAGGGCGGGGGGAAAGATACGCAGTATTTT. Its translation: CASSVEGGGKDTQYF.

The chain employs TRBV11-2 and TRBJ1-1; D remains ambiguous. CDR1 is SGHAT, CDR2 FQNNGV, per germline. CDR3 length equals 15 residues. Trimming shortened V by 5 bases and J by 4 bases, and 17 bases separated the two germline ends. The CDR3 region has the DNA TGTGCCAGCAGCGCTAATCGTTTAACGGGCACTGAAGCTTTCTTT. Its protein is CASSANRLTGTEAFF.

The chain links TRBV7-2 to TRBJ1-2, with 9 bases that match TRBD1. The CDR3 sequence is 15 residues long. After removal of 1 base from V and 4 bases from J, the junction contained 4 bases not matched to a gene. Germline assignment: CDR1 SGHTA and CDR2 FQGNSA. The CDR3, as DNA: TGTGCCAGCAGCTTAGGGGGACAGGGCTCCTATGGCTACACCTTC. Its translation is CASSLGGQGSYGYTF.

This clone was detected only a few times. The chain recombines TRBV5-8 with TRBJ1-2; D uncertain. The CDR3 contains 14 residues. Per the germline V gene, CDR1 is SGHTS and CDR2 is YDEGEE. V was trimmed by 4 bases and J by 1 base, leaving 11 bases between them. The CDR3 DNA is TGTGCCAGCAGCCTGGGTGGCGGTAACTATGGCTACACCTTC. Protein: CASSLGGGNYGYTF.

J is TRBJ2-1 and V is TRBV2; 10 nucleotides align to TRBD2. The V and J ends lost 7 bases and 2 bases, in that order; junction bases with no gene match: 5. Germline CDR1 is SNHLY and CDR2 is FYNNEI. The length of the CDR3 is 15 residues. The CDR3 region has the DNA TGTGCCAGCACTTTAAGCGGGGGGGCCTACAATGAGCAGTTCTTC. As protein: CASTLSGGAYNEQFF.

Concerning this clone itself: This sample includes further DNA sequences coding for the same CDR3. This rearrangement joins TRBV27 to TRBJ2-7; TRBD1 matches at 7 bases. The CDR3 is 14 amino acids. CDR1 and CDR2 from the germline V gene are MNHEY and SMNVEV (reference sequence). The J segment lost 0 bases and the V segment lost 3 bases, leaving 2 bases of the junction unmatched. The CDR3 bases are TGTGCCAGCAGTTTCCGGGACAGCTCCTACGAGCAGTACTTC. As protein: CASSFRDSSYEQYF.

With respect to this clone: At one boundary the junction diverges from the germline segment, which might be a read error. The chain combines TRBV18 with TRBJ1-5; D is unclear. Germline V lookup: CDR1 KGHSH, CDR2 LQKENI. CDR3 length equals 12 residues. The CDR3 reads CASSPETQPQNF. CDR3 coding DNA: TGTGCCAGCTCACCCGAGACTCAGCCCCAGAATTTT.